These 12 T cell receptor beta chains were all obtained from the same sample, sequenced in a study of T cell clusters in autoimmune cytopenias. One tube held mixed TRB-A and TRB-B primer pools for touch-down PCR. From its re-call of the multiplex PCR reads, TCRdb lists each CDR3 protein once, without DNA. In all, the sample yields about 7,200 distinct CDR3 sequences. Some 38,000 genome equivalents of blood DNA were amplified for TRB. These data were likewise used in another study, on T cell repertoires in aging, cancer and after chemotherapy.

The sequencing input was peripheral blood. These receptors were collected from a human donor in good health.

Measured by frequency, this clonotype is medium-sized. J is TRBJ2-2 and V is TRBV12-3 or TRBV12-4. The CDR3 runs to 13 residues. CDR3 residues: CASRPTNTGELFF.

Measured by frequency, this clonotype is medium-sized (0.01 to 0.1%). V usage is TRBV29-1 and J usage is TRBJ2-7; TCRdb's D gene call, TRBD2, goes unchecked for lack of DNA. CDR1 is SQVTM and CDR2 is ANQGSEA in the germline V gene. This CDR3 is built from 13 residues. The CDR3 sequence: CSVEATASYEQYF.

CDR3 amino acids: CASSLTGLAINEQFF. J is TRBJ2-1 and V is TRBV27; TCRdb selects TRBD2, and the lack of DNA leaves this call unchecked. The CDR3 is 15 amino acids. CDR1 is MNHEY and CDR2 is SMNVEV in the germline V gene (reference sequence).

This clonotype ranks as medium-sized in terms of frequency. This chain uses TRBV12-3 or TRBV12-4 with TRBJ2-7; the TCRdb D gene call, TRBD1, has no DNA to confirm it. CDR3 length: 14 residues. CDR3 region: CASSPGQAVYEQYF.

The V and J genes are TRBV27 and TRBJ1-5; TCRdb gives TRBD1 as the D gene, but with no DNA this cannot be confirmed. The CDR3 extends over 15 amino acids. Germline values: CDR1 MNHEY, CDR2 SMNVEV (reference sequence). This chain's CDR3 is CASRPGGGWNQPQHF.

V gene TRBV19 combines with J gene TRBJ2-7. Germline V CDR1 and CDR2: LNHDA, SQIVND (reference sequence). This CDR3 region has 12 residues. The CDR3 reads CASSILGYEQYF.

This clonotype shows up as medium-sized (0.01 to 0.1%) by frequency. The V gene is TRBV10-3, the J gene TRBJ2-2. CDR3 length: 15 amino acids. Germline lookup yields CDR1 ENHRY and CDR2 SYGVKD. The CDR3 sequence: CAISETASGTGELFF.

The chain uses TRBV7-2 and TRBJ2-3; there is no DNA to check the TCRdb D call of TRBD2. Germline values: CDR1 SGHTA, CDR2 FQGNSA. The CDR3 loop spans 15 amino acids. CDR3: CASSLDGGRADTQYF. Combining the CDR3 with reference TRBV7-2 and TRBJ2-3 gives the whole variable domain GAGVSQSPSNKVTEKGKDVELRCDPISGHTALYWYRQSLGQGLEFLIYFQGNSAPDKSGLPSDRFSAERTGGSVSTLTIQRTQQEDSAVYLCASSLDGGRADTQYFGPGTRLTVL.

The chain employs TRBV4-1 and TRBJ2-7; TCRdb designates TRBD1, a call that cannot be tested without DNA. The CDR3 is 16 residues long. Germline V gene data show CDR1 as MGHRA and CDR2 as YSYEKL. This CDR3 reads CASSLLTGGQGYEQYF.

The CDR3 here is CASSPGAPVGTEAFF. The chain carries TRBV12-3 or TRBV12-4 and TRBJ1-1; TCRdb designates TRBD1, a call that cannot be tested without DNA. CDR3 size: 15 residues.

This clonotype is called medium-sized based on its frequency. The rearrangement links TRBV30 to TRBJ1-3; TCRdb returns TRBD1, unconfirmable since there is no DNA. This CDR3 has 15 residues. Germline V gene lookup returns CDR1 GTSNPN and CDR2 SVGIG (reference sequence). The CDR3 is CAWSPGQGTGNTIYF.

V usage is TRBV30 and J usage is TRBJ1-2. The germline V gene encodes CDR1 GTSNPN and CDR2 SVGIG (reference sequence). The CDR3 is made up of 16 amino acids. CDR3 amino acids: CAWSPTLRGTNYGYTF.